The 20 T cell receptor beta chains listed next were all sequenced from one sample in a study of identical twins. TCRdb re-analysed the 5' RACE reads in MiXCR, keeping a single row per CDR3 protein. The sample includes 1.5 million to 2 million distinct CDR3 sequences, about 32% of them seen just once. The sample consisted of cord blood. These receptors were collected from a newborn girl in good health.

This chain connects TRBV9 to TRBJ1-2; possibly TRBD1 for D (5 bases). Looked up from germline, CDR1 is SGDLS and CDR2 is YYNGEE. V dropped 2 bases and J dropped 7 bases, with 15 bases sitting between them. The CDR3 contains 14 residues. The DNA of the CDR3 is TGTGCCAGCAGCGTTAGGAGGGGCGGAGGTGGCTACACCTTC. Encoded protein: CASSVRRGGGGYTF.

The CDR3 spells CASSLEEGLAGISYEQYF. CDR3 nucleotide sequence: TGTGCCAGCAGCTTGGAGGAGGGACTAGCGGGAATCTCCTACGAGCAGTACTTC. The chain uses TRBV5-5 and TRBJ2-7; 13 bases are a match to TRBD2. Germline assignment: CDR1 SGHKS and CDR2 YYEKEE (reference sequence). The CDR3 runs 18 residues. The ends lost 0 bases at V and 0 bases at J; junction bases unmatched: 6.

There are many counts of this clonotype. This sequence joins TRBV6-2 or TRBV6-3 and TRBJ2-7; 10 bases map to TRBD1. V lost 5 bases and J lost 3; bases outside the gene matches: 19. CDR1 and CDR2 (germline): MNHEY, SVGEGT. CDR3 size: 19 residues. CDR3 sequence (DNA): TGTGCCAGCAGTCCCAGACCGGGACAGGGGAACCATAATCACTACGAGCAGTACTTC. It translates to CASSPRPGQGNHNHYEQYF.

The chain uses TRBV6-1 and TRBJ2-1; tentative D call: TRBD2 (6 bases). V gave up 7 bases and J gave up 7 bases, with 20 bases separating them. The CDR3 is 15 residues long. CDR1 and CDR2 (germline): MNHNS, SASEGT. The CDR3 coding sequence is TGTGCCAGCAACTCCGCGGGGCTCGTAGGGAATGAGCAGTTCTTC. This gives the protein CASNSAGLVGNEQFF.

V is TRBV2 and J is TRBJ2-7, with 7 bases aligning to TRBD1. The V gene end was trimmed by 8 bases and the J gene end by 6 bases; junction bases not matched to a gene: 4. This CDR3 region has 11 residues. The V gene's germline CDR1 is SNHLY and CDR2 FYNNEI. The CDR3 nucleotides are TGTGCCAGCCTTACAGGGGCCGAGCAGTACTTC. This gives the protein CASLTGAEQYF.

The chain has TRBV15 and TRBJ2-5, with TRBD1 matching 11 bases. V dropped 0 bases and J dropped 11; count of bases not matched to a gene: 11. The CDR3 consists of 16 residues. The germline V gene has CDR1 LNHNV and CDR2 YYDKDF (reference sequence). CDR3 nucleotides: TGTGCCACCAGCAGAGATCTCCGGACAGGGGGCAATGAGCAGTACTTC. Translating gives CATSRDLRTGGNEQYF.

This clonotype was seen a handful of times. This sequence joins TRBV5-1 and TRBJ1-2; a possible D gene is TRBD1 (5 bases). V lost 4 bases and J lost 6, with 13 bases in between. CDR3 length: 13 amino acids. CDR1 SGHRS and CDR2 YFSETQ come from the germline V gene. CDR3 loop: CASSRWWGDGYTF. In DNA form, the CDR3 reads TGCGCCAGCAGCCGCTGGTGGGGGGATGGCTACACCTTC.

This clonotype was found a few times. The V gene is TRBV20-1, the J gene TRBJ2-4; TRBD2 agrees at 8 bases. Germline V CDR1 and CDR2: DFQATT, SNEGSKA (reference sequence). The CDR3 runs 19 residues. V was clipped by 6 bases and J by 1 base; unmatched bases: 20. The CDR3: CSAPTLGIERERAKNIQYF. As DNA, the CDR3 is TGCAGTGCCCCAACCCTGGGGATAGAGCGGGAGAGGGCCAAAAACATTCAGTACTTC.

V and J are TRBV10-3 and TRBJ2-2, with a possible D match to TRBD1 (6 bases). Deletions cut 7 bases from V and 1 base from J, with 13 bases between. Germline CDR1 and CDR2: ENHRY and SYGVKD. This CDR3 has 15 residues. For the CDR3, the DNA is TGTGCCATCAATCCCCCGGGACAGAACACCGGGGAGCTGTTTTTT. Amino acids: CAINPPGQNTGELFF.

The chain combines TRBV5-1 with TRBJ2-7; a weak D match, TRBD1 (6 bases). The V end was cut by 0 bases, the J end by 3 bases, with 22 bases between. CDR3 length: 18 amino acids. Germline V gene data show CDR1 as SGHRS and CDR2 as YFSETQ. The CDR3 DNA reads TGCGCCAGCAGCTTGGTCGGACAGACGCCCGGAGAAAACTACGAGCAGTACTTC. This gives the protein CASSLVGQTPGENYEQYF.

Many counts were recorded for this clonotype. V and J are TRBV12-3 or TRBV12-4 and TRBJ2-7; TRBD1 matches at 10 bases. The CDR3 length is 14 residues. The V and J ends lost 7 bases and 1 base, in that order; junction bases with no gene match: 4. The CDR3: CASTTGQGSYEQYF. The DNA of the CDR3 is TGTGCCAGCACTACGGGACAGGGGTCCTACGAGCAGTACTTC.

The genes are TRBV28 and TRBJ1-5, with 10 bases that match TRBD1. Germline assignment: CDR1 MDHEN and CDR2 SYDVKM. V shed 6 bases and J 3 bases; nucleotides not matched to a gene: 8. The CDR3 has 16 residues. The CDR3 is CASSYPGTGDNQPQHF. The DNA of the CDR3 is TGTGCCAGCAGCTACCCAGGGACAGGGGACAATCAGCCCCAGCATTTT.

V and J are TRBV20-1 and TRBJ2-7, with TRBD2 matching over 15 bases. Germline assignment: CDR1 DFQATT and CDR2 SNEGSKA (reference sequence). This CDR3 spans 17 amino acids. The junction had 8 bases not matched to a gene; V was cut back by 5 bases and J by 0 bases. This CDR3 reads CSAGGLAGGRYSYEQYF. In DNA, the CDR3 is TGCAGTGCTGGGGGACTAGCGGGGGGCCGATACTCCTACGAGCAGTACTTC.

V and J are TRBV29-1 and TRBJ2-4, with 9 bases matching TRBD1. V was clipped by 4 bases and J by 7 bases; unmatched bases: 8. Per germline, CDR1 SQVTM and CDR2 ANQGSEA. CDR3 length: 14 amino acids. Written as DNA, the CDR3 is TGCAGCGTTGGGGCCGGGACAGGGAACAACATTCAGTACTTC. Residues: CSVGAGTGNNIQYF.

The chain employs TRBV12-3 or TRBV12-4 and TRBJ2-1; no firm D call. Trimming left V 9 bases short and J 6 bases short, with 9 bases between. This CDR3 contains 11 residues. The CDR3 is CASVVANEQFF. The CDR3 DNA follows: TGTGCCAGTGTCGTCGCCAATGAGCAGTTCTTC.

The J gene is TRBJ2-2, the V gene TRBV6-6, with 12 bases aligning to TRBD2. Trimming at V came to 2 bases and at J to 9 bases, leaving 4 bases not matched to a gene. There are 15 residues in the CDR3. CDR1 MNHNY and CDR2 SVGAGI come from the germline V gene (reference sequence). As DNA, the CDR3 is TGTGCCAGCAGTTACCCTAGCGGGAGGGTCCGGGAGCTGTTTTTT. Protein sequence: CASSYPSGRVRELFF.

The CDR3 protein is CASSLVHSYNEQFF. CDR3 bases: TGCGCCAGCAGCTTAGTCCACTCCTACAATGAGCAGTTCTTC. The genes are TRBV5-1 and TRBJ2-1; D remains ambiguous. V lost 2 bases to trimming and J lost 0 bases, with 6 bases between them. The CDR3 sequence is 14 residues long. Germline V gives CDR1 SGHRS, CDR2 YFSETQ.

The sample holds a few counts of this clonotype. The chain has TRBV28 and TRBJ1-1, with a tentative D call TRBD1 (5 bases). This CDR3 has 17 amino acids. Trimming took 4 bases from V and 5 from J, leaving 23 bases between them. CDR1 MDHEN and CDR2 SYDVKM come from the germline V gene. This chain's CDR3 is CASSYIRDVFMRTEAFF. CDR3 nucleotide sequence: TGTGCCAGCAGTTACATCAGGGATGTTTTCATGAGGACTGAAGCTTTCTTT.

As for this clonotype: One end of the junction does not line up with germline, which may come from a read error. This sequence joins TRBV11-2 and TRBJ2-1; D is undetermined. The J call may be in error: the DNA end matches TRBJ2-7 better. The CDR3 totals 15 residues. Germline CDR1 SGHAT, CDR2 FQNNGV. CDR3 amino acids: CDSSFLSDKFGEQYF. The DNA for the CDR3 is TGTGACAGCAGCTTCCTATCTGACAAGTTTGGTGAGCAGTACTTC.

A few counts support this clonotype. The V and J genes are TRBV19 and TRBJ2-7, with 12 nucleotides matching TRBD2. V dropped 6 bases and J dropped 3; count of bases not matched to a gene: 15. In germline, CDR1 is LNHDA, CDR2 SQIVND (reference sequence). This CDR3 has 18 amino acids. The CDR3, as DNA: TGTGCCAGTAGCCAATCGGTACTAGCGGGGGGAACCAACTACGAGCAGTACTTC. Translated: CASSQSVLAGGTNYEQYF.